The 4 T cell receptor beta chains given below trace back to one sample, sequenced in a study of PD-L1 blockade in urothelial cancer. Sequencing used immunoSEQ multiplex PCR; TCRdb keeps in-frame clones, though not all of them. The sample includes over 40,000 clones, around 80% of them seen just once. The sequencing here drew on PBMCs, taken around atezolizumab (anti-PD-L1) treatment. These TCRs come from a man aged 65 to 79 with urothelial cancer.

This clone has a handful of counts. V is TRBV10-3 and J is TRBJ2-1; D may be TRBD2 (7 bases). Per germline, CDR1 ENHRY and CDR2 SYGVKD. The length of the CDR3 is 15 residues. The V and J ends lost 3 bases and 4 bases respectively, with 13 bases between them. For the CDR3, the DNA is TGTGCCATCAGTGACGGCAGGGGAGGGTACAATGAGCAGTTCTTC. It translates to CAISDGRGGYNEQFF.

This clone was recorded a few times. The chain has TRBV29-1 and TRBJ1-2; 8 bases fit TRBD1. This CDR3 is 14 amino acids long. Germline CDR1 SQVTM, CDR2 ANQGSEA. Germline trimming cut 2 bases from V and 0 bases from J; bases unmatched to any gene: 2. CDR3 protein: CSVEQDRANYGYTF. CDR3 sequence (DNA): TGCAGCGTTGAACAGGACAGGGCTAACTATGGCTACACCTTC. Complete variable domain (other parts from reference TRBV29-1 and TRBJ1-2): SAVISQKPSRDICQRGTSLTIQCQVDSQVTMMFWYRQQPGQSLTLIATANQGSEATYESGFVIDKFPISRPNLTFSTLTVSNMSPEDSSIYLCSVEQDRANYGYTFGSGTRLTVV.

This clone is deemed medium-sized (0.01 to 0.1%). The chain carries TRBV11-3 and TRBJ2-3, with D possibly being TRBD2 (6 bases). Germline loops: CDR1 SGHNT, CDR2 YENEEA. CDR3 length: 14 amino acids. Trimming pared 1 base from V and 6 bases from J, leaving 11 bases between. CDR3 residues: CASSLGPGRDTQYF. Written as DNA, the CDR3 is TGTGCCAGCAGCTTAGGTCCAGGGAGGGATACGCAGTATTTT.

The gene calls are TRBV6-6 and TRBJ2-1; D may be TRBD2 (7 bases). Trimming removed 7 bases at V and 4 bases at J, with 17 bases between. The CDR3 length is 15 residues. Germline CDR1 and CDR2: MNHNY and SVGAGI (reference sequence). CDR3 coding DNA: TGTGCCAGCAAGGGGGGGGGAGGTGGATACAATGAGCAGTTCTTC. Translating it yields CASKGGGGGYNEQFF.